A selection of T cell receptor beta chains follows, all from one sample in a study of T cells after yellow fever vaccination. TCRdb reprocessed the 5' RACE reads with MiXCR, giving one entry per CDR3 protein. The data contain around 600,000 distinct CDR3 sequences, roughly an eighth of them singletons. The material was PBMCs, obtained on the day of the yellow fever booster vaccination. The receptors were gathered from a young man who received the YFV17D yellow fever vaccine. Both conserved end residues are part of each CDR3. Fields, in order: D gene, V gene, clone size, J gene, CDR3 protein, CDR3 DNA. The D gene is left open where the match is weak. Part of the rows lack a size; the others show once, few, many or a class for expanded clones.

D: TRBD2
V: TRBV28
size: -
J: TRBJ2-3
CDR3: CASSTGGEGDTQYF
DNA: TGTGCCAGCAGCACGGGGGGTGAGGGAGATACGCAGTATTTT

D: -
V: TRBV12-3/TRBV12-4
size: many
J: TRBJ2-7
CDR3: CASSRFYEQYF
DNA: TGTGCCAGCAGCCGGTTCTACGAGCAGTACTTC

D: -
V: TRBV5-1
size: few
J: TRBJ2-2
CDR3: CASSGGHNTNTGELFF
DNA: TGCGCCAGCAGCGGGGGACACAACACGAACACCGGGGAGCTGTTTTTT

D: TRBD1
V: TRBV5-1
size: few
J: TRBJ2-3
CDR3: CASTPQGDRVTDTQYF
DNA: TGCGCCAGCACCCCCCAGGGGGACAGGGTTACAGATACGCAGTATTTT

D: -
V: TRBV18
size: many
J: TRBJ2-5
CDR3: CASSPEETQYF
DNA: TGTGCCAGCAGCCCCGAGGAGACCCAGTACTTC

D: -
V: TRBV12-3/TRBV12-4
size: few
J: TRBJ1-1
CDR3: CASSPTPGGMNTEAFF
DNA: TGTGCCAGCAGCCCGACCCCGGGGGGGATGAACACTGAAGCTTTCTTT

D: TRBD1
V: TRBV18
size: few
J: TRBJ1-5
CDR3: CASSPQGAQQPQHF
DNA: TGTGCCAGCTCACCACAGGGGGCACAACAGCCCCAGCATTTT

D: -
V: TRBV7-2
size: -
J: TRBJ2-1
CDR3: CASSGWVYNEQFF
DNA: TGTGCCAGCAGCGGGTGGGTCTACAATGAGCAGTTCTTC

D: TRBD2
V: TRBV15
size: -
J: TRBJ2-3
CDR3: CATSPPAGRADTQYF
DNA: TGTGCCACCAGCCCCCCAGCGGGAAGGGCAGATACGCAGTATTTT

D: -
V: TRBV29-1
size: -
J: TRBJ2-1
CDR3: CGAGAYNEQFF
DNA: TGCGGGGCCGGGGCTTACAATGAGCAGTTCTTC

D: -
V: TRBV12-3/TRBV12-4
size: few
J: TRBJ2-2
CDR3: CASSFRGTPNTGELFF
DNA: TGTGCCAGCAGTTTTAGGGGGACACCGAACACCGGGGAGCTGTTTTTT

D: -
V: TRBV6-2/TRBV6-3
size: -
J: TRBJ1-1
CDR3: CASSFGGAGTEAFF
DNA: TGTGCCAGCAGTTTTGGGGGAGCTGGCACTGAAGCTTTCTTT

D: TRBD1
V: TRBV5-6
size: -
J: TRBJ1-6
CDR3: CASSDRAWSPLHF
DNA: TGTGCCAGCAGCGACAGGGCATGGTCACCCCTCCACTTT

D: -
V: TRBV11-2
size: -
J: TRBJ2-3
CDR3: CASSKTPDTQYF
DNA: TGTGCCAGCAGCAAGACCCCAGATACGCAGTATTTT

D: -
V: TRBV19
size: -
J: TRBJ2-1
CDR3: CASSIQRSGEQFF
DNA: TGTGCCAGTAGTATTCAGAGGTCAGGTGAGCAGTTCTTC

D: TRBD2
V: TRBV20-1
size: -
J: TRBJ2-3
CDR3: CSARDRSGSADTQYF
DNA: TGCAGTGCTAGAGATCGTAGCGGGAGCGCAGATACGCAGTATTTT

D: TRBD1
V: TRBV3-1
size: few
J: TRBJ2-2
CDR3: CASSRDSANTGELFF
DNA: TGTGCCAGCAGCAGGGACAGCGCGAACACCGGGGAGCTGTTTTTT

D: -
V: TRBV10-1
size: many
J: TRBJ2-2
CDR3: CASSDPGDGSGELFF
DNA: TGCGCCAGCAGCGACCCAGGGGACGGGTCCGGGGAGCTGTTTTTT

D: TRBD1
V: TRBV27
size: few
J: TRBJ2-5
CDR3: CASTPKGQGAWETQYF
DNA: TGTGCCAGCACCCCAAAGGGGCAGGGGGCTTGGGAGACCCAGTACTTC